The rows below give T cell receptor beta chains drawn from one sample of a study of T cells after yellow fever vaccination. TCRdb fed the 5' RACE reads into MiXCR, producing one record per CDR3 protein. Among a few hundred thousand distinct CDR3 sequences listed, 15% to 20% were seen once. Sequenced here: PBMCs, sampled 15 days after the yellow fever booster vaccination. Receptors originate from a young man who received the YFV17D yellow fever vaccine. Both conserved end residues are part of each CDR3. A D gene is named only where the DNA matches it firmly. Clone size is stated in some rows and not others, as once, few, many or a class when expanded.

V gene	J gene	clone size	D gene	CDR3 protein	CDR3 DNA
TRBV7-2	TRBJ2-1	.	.	CASSFEVSFEQFF	TGTGCCAGCAGCTTTGAGGTCAGTTTTGAGCAGTTCTTC
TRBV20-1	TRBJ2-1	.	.	CSALPVGLDHNEQFF	TGCAGTGCCTTACCTGTGGGACTGGACCACAATGAGCAGTTCTTC
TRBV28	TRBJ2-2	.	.	CASSLILDPSLGSVTGELFF	TGTGCCAGCAGTCTTATACTCGATCCTTCTCTAGGTTCCGTAACCGGGGAGCTGTTTTTT
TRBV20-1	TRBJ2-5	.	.	CSARDRLDQTQYF	TGCAGTGCTAGAGATCGACTAGACCAGACCCAGTACTTC
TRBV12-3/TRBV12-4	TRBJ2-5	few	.	CASSLGGIRGETQYF	TGTGCCAGCAGTTTAGGCGGGATCAGGGGAGAGACCCAGTACTTC
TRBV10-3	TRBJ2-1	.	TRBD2	CAAGLAGAAEQFF	TGTGCCGCAGGACTAGCGGGAGCTGCTGAGCAGTTCTTC
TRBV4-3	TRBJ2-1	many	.	CASSQRWGSSYNEQFF	TGCGCCAGCAGCCAGCGGTGGGGGAGCTCCTACAATGAGCAGTTCTTC
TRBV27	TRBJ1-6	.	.	CASGVGSRGSSYNSPLHF	TGTGCCAGCGGCGTGGGAAGCAGGGGCAGCTCCTATAATTCACCCCTCCACTTT
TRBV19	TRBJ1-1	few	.	CASSPGGHPNTEAFF	TGTGCCAGTAGTCCCGGAGGACACCCGAACACTGAAGCTTTCTTT
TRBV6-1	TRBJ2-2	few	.	CASRGTGLNTGELFF	TGTGCCAGCAGGGGCACAGGGTTGAACACCGGGGAGCTGTTTTTT
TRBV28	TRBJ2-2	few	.	CASSLGDIRAGELFF	TGTGCCAGCAGTTTAGGGGACATCCGGGCCGGGGAGCTGTTTTTT
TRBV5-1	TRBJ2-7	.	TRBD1	CASADRAWEQYF	TGCGCCAGCGCGGACAGGGCCTGGGAGCAGTACTTC
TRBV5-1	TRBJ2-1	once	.	CASRETYEQFF	TGCGCCAGCAGGGAGACGTACGAGCAGTTCTTC
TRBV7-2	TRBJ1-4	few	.	CASSPHPPLLPEKLFF	TGTGCCAGCAGCCCCCACCCCCCACTCCTTCCGGAAAAACTGTTTTTT
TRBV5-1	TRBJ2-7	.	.	CASSLLLPDEQYF	TGCGCCAGCAGCCTATTATTGCCTGACGAGCAGTACTTC
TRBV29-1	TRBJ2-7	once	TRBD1	CSVQTGGPVEQYF	TGCAGCGTCCAGACAGGGGGGCCGGTCGAGCAGTACTTC
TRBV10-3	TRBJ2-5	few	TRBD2	CAISGLAGTIMGETQYF	TGTGCCATCAGTGGGCTGGCAGGGACTATAATGGGAGAGACCCAGTACTTC
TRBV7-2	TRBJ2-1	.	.	CASSIRTLGNEQFF	TGTGCCAGCAGCATCAGGACCCTAGGGAATGAGCAGTTCTTC
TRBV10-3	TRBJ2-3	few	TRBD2	CAISVRSSGGEDTQYF	TGTGCCATCAGTGTTCGGTCTAGCGGGGGGGAAGATACGCAGTATTTT
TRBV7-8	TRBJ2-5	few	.	CASSATRAQRETQYF	TGTGCCAGCAGCGCGACGCGGGCCCAGCGAGAGACCCAGTACTTC
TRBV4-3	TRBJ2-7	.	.	CASSQVLLSSYEQYF	TGCGCCAGCAGCCAAGTTTTGCTCAGCTCCTACGAGCAGTACTTC
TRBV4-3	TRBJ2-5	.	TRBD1	CASSLGGWERETQYF	TGCGCCAGCAGCCTAGGGGGCTGGGAACGGGAGACCCAGTACTTC
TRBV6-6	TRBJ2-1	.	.	CASSQKAVGFF	TGTGCCAGCAGTCAAAAGGCGGTCGGGTTCTTC
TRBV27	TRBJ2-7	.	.	CASSWKGSYEQYF	TGTGCCAGCAGTTGGAAGGGAAGCTACGAGCAGTACTTC
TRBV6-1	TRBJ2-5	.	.	CASSEGLPQTFQETQYF	TGTGCCAGCAGTGAGGGTCTACCCCAGACCTTCCAAGAGACCCAGTACTTC
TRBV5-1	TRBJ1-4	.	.	CASSLEQGSYEKLFF	TGCGCCAGCAGCTTGGAGCAGGGGTCCTATGAAAAACTGTTTTTT
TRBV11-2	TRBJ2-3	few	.	CASSSLRSLDTQYF	TGTGCCAGCAGCTCCCTTCGGAGTCTGGATACGCAGTATTTT
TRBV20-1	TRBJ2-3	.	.	CSARDLGGAGSTDTQYF	TGCAGTGCTAGAGATTTGGGTGGGGCGGGTTCAACAGATACGCAGTATTTT
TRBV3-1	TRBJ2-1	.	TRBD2	CASSRRGSGVEQFF	TGTGCCAGCAGCCGGCGCGGGAGCGGGGTTGAGCAGTTCTTC
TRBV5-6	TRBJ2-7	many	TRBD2	CASSLETSGYEQYF	TGTGCCAGCAGCTTGGAGACTAGCGGATACGAGCAGTACTTC
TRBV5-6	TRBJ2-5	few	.	CASSLWGLKYF	TGTGCCAGCAGCTTGTGGGGTCTGAAGTACTTC
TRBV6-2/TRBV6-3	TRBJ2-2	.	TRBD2	CASSYWSSGRADTGELFF	TGTGCCAGCAGTTACTGGTCCAGCGGGAGAGCCGACACCGGGGAGCTGTTTTTT
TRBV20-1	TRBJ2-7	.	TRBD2	CSALLAGRVTYF	TGCAGTGCTTTACTAGCGGGCCGGGTTACGTACTTC
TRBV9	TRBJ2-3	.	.	CASRESIGSTQYF	TGTGCCAGCAGGGAATCCATTGGTTCTACGCAGTATTTT
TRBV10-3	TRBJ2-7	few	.	CAISESTQEQYF	TGTGCCATCAGTGAGTCGACTCAGGAGCAGTACTTC
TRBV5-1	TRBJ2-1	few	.	CASSLAGVGSSYNEQFF	TGCGCCAGCAGCTTGGCGGGGGTGGGGAGCTCCTACAATGAGCAGTTCTTC
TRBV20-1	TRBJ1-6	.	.	CSARDLNGNSPLHF	TGCAGTGCTAGAGATCTTAACGGGAATTCACCCCTCCACTTT
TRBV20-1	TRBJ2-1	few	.	CSARSASSYNEQFF	TGCAGTGCTAGATCAGCGAGCTCCTACAATGAGCAGTTCTTC
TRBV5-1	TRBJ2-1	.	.	CASRSWNEQFF	TGCGCCAGCCGTAGCTGGAATGAGCAGTTCTTC
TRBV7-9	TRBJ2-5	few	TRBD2	CASSPLAGGEGETQYF	TGTGCCAGCAGCCCTCTCGCGGGGGGAGAGGGCGAGACCCAGTACTTC
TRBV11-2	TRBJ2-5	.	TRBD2	CASSLGSSGTPRRETQYF	TGTGCCAGCAGCTTAGGTTCTAGCGGGACCCCCAGGAGAGAGACCCAGTACTTC
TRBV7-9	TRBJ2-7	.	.	CASSSTDRVPYEQYF	TGTGCCAGCAGCTCAACGGACAGAGTTCCCTACGAGCAGTACTTC
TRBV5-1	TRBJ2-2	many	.	CASSRSADHTGELFF	TGCGCCAGCAGCCGATCAGCGGATCACACCGGGGAGCTGTTTTTT
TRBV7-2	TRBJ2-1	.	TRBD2	CASSLRLAGAQEQFF	TGTGCCAGCAGCCTCCGACTAGCGGGAGCGCAAGAGCAGTTCTTC
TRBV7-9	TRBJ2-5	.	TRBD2	CASSLRPSGSWETQYF	TGTGCCAGCAGCTTACGGCCTAGCGGGAGTTGGGAGACCCAGTACTTC
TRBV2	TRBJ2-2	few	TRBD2	CASSESGLVTGGELFF	TGTGCCAGCAGTGAATCGGGACTAGTGACGGGCGGGGAGCTGTTTTTT
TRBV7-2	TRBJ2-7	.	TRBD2	CASGSAGGAYEQYF	TGTGCCAGCGGTTCCGCGGGAGGGGCTTACGAGCAGTACTTC
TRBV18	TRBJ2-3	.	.	CASSSFLPEIGTDTQYF	TGTGCCAGCTCATCCTTCCTACCGGAGATAGGGACAGATACGCAGTATTTT
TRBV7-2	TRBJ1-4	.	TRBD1	CASSLRATGNREKLFF	TGTGCCAGCAGCTTAAGGGCGACAGGGAATAGGGAAAAACTGTTTTTT
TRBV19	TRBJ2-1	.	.	CASSPGGGNYNEQFF	TGTGCCAGTAGTCCCGGTGGAGGGAACTACAATGAGCAGTTCTTC
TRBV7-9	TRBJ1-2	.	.	CASSLWAYGYTF	TGTGCCAGCAGCTTATGGGCCTATGGCTACACCTTC
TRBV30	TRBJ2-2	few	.	CAWSRLAGLVTGELFF	TGTGCCTGGAGTAGGTTGGCGGGGCTGGTCACCGGGGAGCTGTTTTTT
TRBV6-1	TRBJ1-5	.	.	CASSQTGYSNQPQHF	TGTGCCAGCAGCCAGACAGGTTATAGCAATCAGCCCCAGCATTTT
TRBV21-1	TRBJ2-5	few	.	CASSKGGTSGIPGETQYF	TGTGCCAGCAGCAAAGGGGGGACTAGCGGGATACCCGGAGAGACCCAGTACTTC
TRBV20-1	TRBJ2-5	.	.	CSASKDSRQETQYF	TGCAGTGCTAGCAAGGACAGCCGCCAAGAGACCCAGTACTTC